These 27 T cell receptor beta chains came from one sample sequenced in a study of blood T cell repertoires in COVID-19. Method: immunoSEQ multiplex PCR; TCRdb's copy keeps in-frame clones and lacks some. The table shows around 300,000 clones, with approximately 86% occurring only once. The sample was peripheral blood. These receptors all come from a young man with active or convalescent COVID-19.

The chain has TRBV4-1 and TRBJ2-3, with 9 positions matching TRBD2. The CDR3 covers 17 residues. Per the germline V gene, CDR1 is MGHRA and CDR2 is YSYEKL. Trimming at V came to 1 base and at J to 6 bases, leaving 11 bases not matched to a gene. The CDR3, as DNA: TGCGCCAGCAGCCAAGCGGGGGCTAGCGGGAAAATGGATACGCAGTATTTT. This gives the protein CASSQAGASGKMDTQYF.

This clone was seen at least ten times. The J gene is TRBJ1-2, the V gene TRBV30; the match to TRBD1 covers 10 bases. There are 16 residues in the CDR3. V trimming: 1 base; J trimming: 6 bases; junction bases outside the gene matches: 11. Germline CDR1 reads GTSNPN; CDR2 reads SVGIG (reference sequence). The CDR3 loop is CAWSAHPDRGQDGYTF. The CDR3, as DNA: TGTGCCTGGAGTGCTCATCCCGACAGGGGGCAGGATGGCTACACCTTC.

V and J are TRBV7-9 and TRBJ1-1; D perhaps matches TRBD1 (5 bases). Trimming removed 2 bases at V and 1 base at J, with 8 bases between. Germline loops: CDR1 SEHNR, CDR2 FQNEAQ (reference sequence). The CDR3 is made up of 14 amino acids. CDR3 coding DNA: TGTGCCAGCAGCTTACAAGGGGAGAACACTGAAGCTTTCTTT. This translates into CASSLQGENTEAFF.

The CDR3 region has the DNA TGTGCCAGCAGCGTAGTGGGGGCCGATTACAATGAGCAGTTCTTC. Residues: CASSVVGADYNEQFF. The gene calls are TRBV9 and TRBJ2-1; possible D gene TRBD1, 6 bases. V dropped 0 bases and J dropped 4 bases, with 11 bases sitting between them. Germline-derived CDR1 and CDR2 are SGDLS and YYNGEE. The CDR3 sequence is 15 residues long.

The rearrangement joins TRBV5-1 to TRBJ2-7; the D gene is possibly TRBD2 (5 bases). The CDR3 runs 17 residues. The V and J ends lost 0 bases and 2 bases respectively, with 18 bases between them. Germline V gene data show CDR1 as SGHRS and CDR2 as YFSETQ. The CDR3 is CASSLVAGGQRAYEQYF. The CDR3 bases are TGCGCCAGCAGCTTGGTTGCCGGCGGTCAGAGGGCCTACGAGCAGTACTTC.

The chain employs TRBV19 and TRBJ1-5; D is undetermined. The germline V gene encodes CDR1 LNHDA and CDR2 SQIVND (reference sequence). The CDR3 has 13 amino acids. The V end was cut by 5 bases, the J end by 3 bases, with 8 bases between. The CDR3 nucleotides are TGTGCCAGTAGTGCGGCCCCCAATCAGCCCCAGCATTTT. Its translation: CASSAAPNQPQHF.

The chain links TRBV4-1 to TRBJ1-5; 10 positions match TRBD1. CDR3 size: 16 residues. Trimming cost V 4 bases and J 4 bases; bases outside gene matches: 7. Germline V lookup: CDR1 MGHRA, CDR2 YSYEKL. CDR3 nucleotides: TGCGCCAGCAGCCTACGACAGGGGGCTAGGAATCAGCCCCAGCATTTT. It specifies CASSLRQGARNQPQHF.

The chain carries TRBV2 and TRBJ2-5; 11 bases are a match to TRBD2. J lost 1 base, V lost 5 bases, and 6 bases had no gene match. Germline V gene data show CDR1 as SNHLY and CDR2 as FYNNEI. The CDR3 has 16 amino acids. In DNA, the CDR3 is TGTGCCAGCAGTTCCGGGACTAGCGGAATCCAAGAGACCCAGTACTTC. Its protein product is CASSSGTSGIQETQYF.

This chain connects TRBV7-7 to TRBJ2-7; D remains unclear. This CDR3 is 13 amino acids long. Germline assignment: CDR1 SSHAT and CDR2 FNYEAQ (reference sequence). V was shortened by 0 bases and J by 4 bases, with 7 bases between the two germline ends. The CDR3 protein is CASSLAAEYEQYF. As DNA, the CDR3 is TGTGCCAGCAGCTTAGCTGCGGAATACGAGCAGTACTTC.

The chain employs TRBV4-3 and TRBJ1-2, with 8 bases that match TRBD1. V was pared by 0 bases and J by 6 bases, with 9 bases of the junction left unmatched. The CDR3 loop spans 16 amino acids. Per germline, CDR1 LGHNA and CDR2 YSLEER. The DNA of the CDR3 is TGCGCCAGCAGCCAAGATGGAAGGACAGGGACGGATGGCTACACCTTC. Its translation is CASSQDGRTGTDGYTF.

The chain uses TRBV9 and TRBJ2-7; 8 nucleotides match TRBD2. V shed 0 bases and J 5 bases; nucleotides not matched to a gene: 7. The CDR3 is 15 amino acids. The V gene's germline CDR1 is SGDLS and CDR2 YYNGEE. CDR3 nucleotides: TGTGCCAGCAGCGTAGCTCCAGCGGGAGTCCACGAGCAGTACTTC. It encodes CASSVAPAGVHEQYF.

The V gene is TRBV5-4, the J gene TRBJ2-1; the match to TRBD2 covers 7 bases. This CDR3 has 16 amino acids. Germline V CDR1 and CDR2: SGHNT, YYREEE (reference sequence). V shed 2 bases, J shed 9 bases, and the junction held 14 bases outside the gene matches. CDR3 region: CASSFGGRAKNGEQFF. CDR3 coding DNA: TGTGCCAGCAGCTTTGGTGGGAGGGCCAAGAACGGTGAGCAGTTCTTC.

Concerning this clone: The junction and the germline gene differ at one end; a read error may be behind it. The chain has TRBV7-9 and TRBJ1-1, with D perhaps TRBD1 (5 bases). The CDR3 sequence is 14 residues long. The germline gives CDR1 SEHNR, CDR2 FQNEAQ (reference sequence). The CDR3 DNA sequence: TGTGCCAGCAGCGCGAGCAGGGTGAAGACTGAAGCTTTCTTT. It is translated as CASSASRVKTEAFF.

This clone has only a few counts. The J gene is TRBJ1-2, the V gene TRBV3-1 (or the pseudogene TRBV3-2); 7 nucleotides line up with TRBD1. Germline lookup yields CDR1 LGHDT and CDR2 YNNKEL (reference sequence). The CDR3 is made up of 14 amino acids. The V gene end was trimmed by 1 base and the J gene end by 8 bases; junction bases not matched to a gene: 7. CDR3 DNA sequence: TGTGCCAGCAGCCAAGTGCGGGACAGCGACGGCTACACCTTC. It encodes CASSQVRDSDGYTF.

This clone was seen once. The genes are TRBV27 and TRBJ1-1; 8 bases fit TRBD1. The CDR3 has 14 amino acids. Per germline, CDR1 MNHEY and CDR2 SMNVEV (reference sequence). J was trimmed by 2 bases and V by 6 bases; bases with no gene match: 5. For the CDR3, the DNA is TGTGCCAGCAGGTTTGACAGGGGAAACACTGAAGCTTTCTTT. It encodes CASRFDRGNTEAFF.

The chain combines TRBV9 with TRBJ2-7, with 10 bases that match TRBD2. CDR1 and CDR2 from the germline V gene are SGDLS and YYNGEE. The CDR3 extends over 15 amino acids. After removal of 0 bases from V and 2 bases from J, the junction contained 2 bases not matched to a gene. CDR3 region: CASSVASGSAYEQYF. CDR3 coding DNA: TGTGCCAGCAGCGTAGCTAGCGGGAGCGCCTACGAGCAGTACTTC. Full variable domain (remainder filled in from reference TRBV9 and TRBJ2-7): DSGVTQTPKHLITATGQRVTLRCSPRSGDLSVYWYQQSLDQGLQFLIQYYNGEERAKGNILERFSAQQFPDLHSELNLSSLELGDSALYFCASSVASGSAYEQYFGPGTRLTVT.

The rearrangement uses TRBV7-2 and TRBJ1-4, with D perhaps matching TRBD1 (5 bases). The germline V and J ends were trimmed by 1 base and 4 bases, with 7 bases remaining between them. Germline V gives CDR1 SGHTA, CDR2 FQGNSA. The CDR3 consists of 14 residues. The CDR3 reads CASSLDGHNEKLFF. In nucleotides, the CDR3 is TGTGCCAGCAGCTTAGACGGACATAATGAAAAACTGTTTTTT.

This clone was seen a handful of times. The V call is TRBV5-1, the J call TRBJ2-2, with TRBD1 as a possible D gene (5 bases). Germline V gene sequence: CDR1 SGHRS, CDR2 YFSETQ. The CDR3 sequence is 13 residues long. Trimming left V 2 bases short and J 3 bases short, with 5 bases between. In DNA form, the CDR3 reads TGCGCCAGCAGCTTACAGGACACCGGGGAGCTGTTTTTT. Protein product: CASSLQDTGELFF.

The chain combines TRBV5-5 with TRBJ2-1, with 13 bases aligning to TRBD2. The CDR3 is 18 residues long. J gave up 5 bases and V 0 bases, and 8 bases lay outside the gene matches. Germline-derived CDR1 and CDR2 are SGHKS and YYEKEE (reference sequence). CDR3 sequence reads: CASSLVRVTSGGNNEQFF. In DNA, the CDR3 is TGTGCCAGCAGCTTGGTGAGGGTGACTAGCGGGGGGAACAATGAGCAGTTCTTC.

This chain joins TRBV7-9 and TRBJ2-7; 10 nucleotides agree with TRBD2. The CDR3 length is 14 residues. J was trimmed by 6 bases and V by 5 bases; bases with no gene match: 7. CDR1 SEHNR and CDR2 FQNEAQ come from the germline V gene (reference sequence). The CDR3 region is CASSPVGLAVEQYF. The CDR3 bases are TGTGCCAGCAGCCCGGTTGGACTAGCGGTCGAGCAGTACTTC.

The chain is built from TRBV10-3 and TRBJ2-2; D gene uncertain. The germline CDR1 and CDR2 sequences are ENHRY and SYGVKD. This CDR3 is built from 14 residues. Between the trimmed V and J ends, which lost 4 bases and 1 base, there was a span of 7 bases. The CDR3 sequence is CAISVTGNTGELFF. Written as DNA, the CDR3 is TGTGCCATCAGTGTCACGGGGAACACCGGGGAGCTGTTTTTT.

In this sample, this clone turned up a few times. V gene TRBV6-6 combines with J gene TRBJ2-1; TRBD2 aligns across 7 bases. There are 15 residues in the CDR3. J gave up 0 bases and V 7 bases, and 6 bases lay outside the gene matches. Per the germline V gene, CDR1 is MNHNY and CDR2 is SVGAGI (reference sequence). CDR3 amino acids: CASKSGKSSYNEQFF. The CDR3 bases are TGTGCCAGCAAGAGCGGGAAGAGCTCCTACAATGAGCAGTTCTTC.

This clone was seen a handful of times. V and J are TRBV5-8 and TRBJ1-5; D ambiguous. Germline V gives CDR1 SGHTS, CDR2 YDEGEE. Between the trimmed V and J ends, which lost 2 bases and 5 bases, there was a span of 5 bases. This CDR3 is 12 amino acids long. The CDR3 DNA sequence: TGTGCCAGCAGCTTTCGAGATCAGCCCCAGCATTTT. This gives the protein CASSFRDQPQHF. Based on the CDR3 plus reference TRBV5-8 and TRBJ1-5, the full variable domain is EAGVTQSPTHLIKTRGQQATLRCSPISGHTSVYWYQQALGLGLQFLLWYDEGEERNRGNFPPRFSGRQFPNYSSELNVNALELEDSALYLCASSFRDQPQHFGDGTRLSIL.

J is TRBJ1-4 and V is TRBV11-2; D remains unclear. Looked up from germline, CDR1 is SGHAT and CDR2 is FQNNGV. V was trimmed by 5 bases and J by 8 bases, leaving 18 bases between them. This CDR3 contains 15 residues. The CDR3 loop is CASSPPGRLMEKLFF. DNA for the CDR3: TGTGCCAGCAGCCCCCCGGGTCGACTAATGGAAAAACTGTTTTTT.

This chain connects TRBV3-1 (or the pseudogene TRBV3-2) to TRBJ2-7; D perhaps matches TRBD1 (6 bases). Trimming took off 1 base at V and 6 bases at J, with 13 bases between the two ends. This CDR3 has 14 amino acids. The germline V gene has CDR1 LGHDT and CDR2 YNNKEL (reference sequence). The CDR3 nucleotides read TGTGCCAGCAGCCAAGGACAGGTGGTCCGCGAGCAGTACTTC. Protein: CASSQGQVVREQYF.

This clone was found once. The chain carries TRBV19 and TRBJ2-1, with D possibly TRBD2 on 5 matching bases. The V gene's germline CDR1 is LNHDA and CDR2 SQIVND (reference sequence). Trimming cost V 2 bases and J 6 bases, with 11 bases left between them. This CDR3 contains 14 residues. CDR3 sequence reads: CASSIPLGFNEQFF. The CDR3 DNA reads TGTGCCAGTAGTATACCACTAGGTTTCAATGAGCAGTTCTTC.

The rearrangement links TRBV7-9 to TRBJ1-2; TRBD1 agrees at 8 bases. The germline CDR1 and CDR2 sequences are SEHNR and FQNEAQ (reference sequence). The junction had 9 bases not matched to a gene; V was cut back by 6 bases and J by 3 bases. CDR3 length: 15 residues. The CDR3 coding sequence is TGTGCCAGCAGGCTCCCCGGACAGGGCGACTATGGCTACACCTTC. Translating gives CASRLPGQGDYGYTF.